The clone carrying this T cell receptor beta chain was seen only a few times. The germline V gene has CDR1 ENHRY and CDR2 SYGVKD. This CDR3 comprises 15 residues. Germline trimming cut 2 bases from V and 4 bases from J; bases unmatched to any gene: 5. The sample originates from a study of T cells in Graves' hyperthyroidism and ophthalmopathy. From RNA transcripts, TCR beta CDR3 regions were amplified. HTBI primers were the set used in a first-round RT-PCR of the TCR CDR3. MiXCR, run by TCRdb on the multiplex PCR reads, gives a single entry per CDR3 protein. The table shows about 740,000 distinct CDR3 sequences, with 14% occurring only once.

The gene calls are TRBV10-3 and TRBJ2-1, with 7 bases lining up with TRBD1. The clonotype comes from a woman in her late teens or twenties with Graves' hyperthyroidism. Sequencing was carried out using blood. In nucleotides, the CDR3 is TGTGCCATCAGTGAGGGGACAGTAACGTACAATGAGCAGTTCTTC. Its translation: CAISEGTVTYNEQFF.